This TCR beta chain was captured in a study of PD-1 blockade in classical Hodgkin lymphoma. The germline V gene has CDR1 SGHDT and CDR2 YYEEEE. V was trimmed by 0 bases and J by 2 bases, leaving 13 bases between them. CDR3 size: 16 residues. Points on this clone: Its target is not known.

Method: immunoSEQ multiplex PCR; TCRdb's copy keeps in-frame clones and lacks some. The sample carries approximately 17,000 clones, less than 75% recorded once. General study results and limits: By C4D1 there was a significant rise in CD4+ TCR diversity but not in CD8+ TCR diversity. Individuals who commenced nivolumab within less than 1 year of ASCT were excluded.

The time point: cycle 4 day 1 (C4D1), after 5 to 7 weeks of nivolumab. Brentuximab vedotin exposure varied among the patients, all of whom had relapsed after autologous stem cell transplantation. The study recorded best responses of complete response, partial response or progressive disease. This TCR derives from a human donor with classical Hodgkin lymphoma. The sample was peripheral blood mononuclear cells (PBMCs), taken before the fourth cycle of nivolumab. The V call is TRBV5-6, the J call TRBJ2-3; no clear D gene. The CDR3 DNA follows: TGTGCCAGCAGCTTGGGGGTGGTTCGACACACAGATACGCAGTATTTT. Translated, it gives CASSLGVVRHTDTQYF.